This is a list of T cell receptor beta chains from one sample in a study of cytomegalovirus exposure and HLA in healthy donors. The data were produced by immunoSEQ multiplex PCR, yet TCRdb's version contains in-frame clones alone and is incomplete. The sample lists 150,000 to 200,000 clones, about 80% occurring once. Input material: PBMCs. All receptors come from a man aged 25-45 years in good health and CMV-seropositive. Each CDR3 is given with its conserved first and last residue. The order of the fields is J gene, V gene, D gene, clone size, CDR3 protein, CDR3 DNA. D genes are given only for firm matches. Where a row states a size, it is once, few, many or the class of an expanded clone; other rows omit it.

J: TRBJ1-2
V: TRBV6-1
D: TRBD1
size: -
CDR3: CASSKRDSANYGYTF
DNA: TGTGCCAGCAGTAAAAGGGACAGTGCTAACTATGGCTACACCTTC

J: TRBJ1-1
V: TRBV2
D: TRBD1
size: -
CDR3: CASRPQGGTEAFF
DNA: TGTGCCAGCAGGCCACAGGGGGGGACTGAAGCTTTCTTT

J: TRBJ1-1
V: TRBV5-1
D: -
size: -
CDR3: CASSPDSWRVTEAFF
DNA: TGCGCCAGCAGCCCGGACAGTTGGCGGGTCACTGAAGCTTTCTTT

J: TRBJ1-2
V: TRBV29-1
D: -
size: once
CDR3: CSVQPRNGYGYTF
DNA: TGCAGCGTTCAGCCTAGAAATGGCTATGGCTACACCTTC

J: TRBJ2-3
V: TRBV5-1
D: -
size: -
CDR3: CASSSQGILGDTQYF
DNA: TGCGCCAGCAGCTCTCAGGGGATCCTCGGAGATACGCAGTATTTT

J: TRBJ1-2
V: TRBV6-5
D: -
size: -
CDR3: CASSYSNSPRGYTF
DNA: TGTGCCAGCAGTTACTCGAACAGCCCCCGTGGCTACACCTTC

J: TRBJ2-7
V: TRBV13
D: -
size: few
CDR3: CASSPPLGVGAQSYEQYF
DNA: TGTGCCAGCAGCCCACCCCTGGGGGTGGGGGCTCAATCCTACGAGCAGTACTTC

J: TRBJ1-4
V: TRBV5-1
D: TRBD1
size: few
CDR3: CASSLVWDSPNEKLFF
DNA: TGCGCCAGCAGCTTGGTGTGGGACAGCCCGAATGAAAAACTGTTTTTT

J: TRBJ2-6
V: TRBV28
D: -
size: -
CDR3: CASTRDSGANVLTF
DNA: TGTGCCAGTACACGGGATTCTGGGGCCAACGTCCTGACTTTC

J: TRBJ1-1
V: TRBV28
D: -
size: -
CDR3: CASSLFNPGAAFF
DNA: TGTGCCAGCAGTTTATTCAATCCAGGGGCGGCTTTCTTT

J: TRBJ2-3
V: TRBV5-4
D: TRBD2
size: few
CDR3: CASSFGRGGTDTQYF
DNA: TGTGCCAGCAGCTTCGGGCGGGGGGGCACAGATACGCAGTATTTT